Listed below are T cell receptor beta chains from one sample, sequenced in a study of blood T cell repertoires in COVID-19. Method: immunoSEQ multiplex PCR; TCRdb's copy keeps in-frame clones and lacks some. The repertoire has around 160,000 clones, about 82% of them found once; the top ten carry 2.5% to 3%. Sequencing was done on a sample of peripheral blood. The receptors originated from a woman aged 40 to 50 with active or convalescent COVID-19. Each CDR3 is given with its conserved first and last residue. The D gene is left open where the match is weak. Part of the rows lack a size; the others show once, few, many or a class for expanded clones.

TRBV3-1/TRBV3-2	.	TRBJ1-1	TRBD1	CASSLSGQGIQTFF	TGTGCCAGCAGCCTGTCGGGACAGGGAATTCAAACTTTCTTT
TRBV6-2/TRBV6-3	.	TRBJ2-2	TRBD2	CASSYGGGTYTGELFF	TGTGCCAGCAGTTACGGGGGAGGGACGTACACCGGGGAGCTGTTTTTT
TRBV23-1	.	TRBJ1-6	.	CASSQPGTRNSPLHF	TGCGCCAGCAGTCAACCCGGGACACGAAATTCACCCCTCCACTTT
TRBV30	.	TRBJ1-2	.	CAWNQGFLPTYGYTF	TGTGCCTGGAATCAGGGGTTCCTCCCGACGTATGGCTACACCTTC
TRBV7-9	.	TRBJ1-1	.	CASSQGTNTEAFF	TGTGCCAGCAGCCAGGGAACGAACACTGAAGCTTTCTTT
TRBV6-1	.	TRBJ1-6	.	CASSERGTRSYNSPLHF	TGTGCCAGCAGTGAAAGGGGTACAAGGTCCTATAATTCACCCCTCCACTTT
TRBV19	.	TRBJ2-2	.	CASSIPVNTGELFF	TGTGCCAGTAGTATACCGGTGAACACCGGGGAGCTGTTTTTT
TRBV29-1	.	TRBJ2-7	.	CSVDSRDNLRPYEQYF	TGCAGCGTTGACAGTCGGGACAACCTAAGGCCCTACGAGCAGTACTTC
TRBV2	once	TRBJ1-2	.	CASSPREGGGIGYTF	TGTGCCAGCAGCCCTAGGGAGGGGGGCGGCATCGGCTACACCTTC
TRBV7-2	.	TRBJ2-7	TRBD1	CASSLSPGGDYEQYF	TGTGCCAGCAGCTTAAGCCCAGGGGGCGACTACGAGCAGTACTTC
TRBV19	.	TRBJ2-1	TRBD2	CATEPRGLAGSEQFF	TGTGCCACCGAGCCTCGAGGACTAGCGGGAAGTGAGCAGTTCTTC
TRBV28	.	TRBJ1-2	TRBD1	CASSPRGVARGYTF	TGTGCCAGCAGCCCCAGGGGGGTGGCTAGGGGCTACACCTTC
TRBV28	.	TRBJ2-3	.	CASSHGQRTDTQYF	TGTGCCAGCAGTCACGGACAGAGGACAGATACGCAGTATTTT
TRBV30	.	TRBJ2-7	.	CAWARGGFGSYEQYF	TGTGCCTGGGCCCGGGGAGGTTTCGGCTCCTACGAGCAGTACTTC
TRBV5-1	.	TRBJ1-4	.	CASSLFTFDRFNEKLFF	TGCGCCAGCAGCTTATTCACCTTCGACAGGTTTAATGAAAAACTGTTTTTT
TRBV19	.	TRBJ1-1	.	CASSIGEGYREEAFF	TGTGCCAGTAGTATTGGGGAGGGGTATAGAGAGGAAGCTTTCTTT
TRBV28	once	TRBJ1-2	.	CASKGVAGYTF	TGTGCCAGCAAGGGGGTTGCCGGCTACACCTTC
TRBV7-9	.	TRBJ2-1	TRBD2	CASSHGLAGFSYNEQFF	TGTGCCAGCAGCCACGGACTAGCGGGGTTCTCCTACAATGAGCAGTTCTTC
TRBV7-2	.	TRBJ1-2	TRBD1	CASSQQTGGVANYGYTF	TGTGCCAGCAGCCAACAGACAGGGGGCGTAGCTAACTATGGCTACACCTTC
TRBV2	.	TRBJ1-4	TRBD1	CASRIQGRYEKLFF	TGTGCCAGCAGAATACAGGGGCGGTATGAAAAACTGTTTTTT
TRBV28	.	TRBJ2-3	.	CASTLGASEEDTQYF	TGTGCCAGCACCTTAGGGGCTAGCGAGGAAGATACGCAGTATTTT
TRBV15	.	TRBJ1-5	TRBD1	CATSGDRVNQPQHF	TGTGCCACCAGTGGGGACAGGGTAAATCAGCCCCAGCATTTT
TRBV4-3	.	TRBJ2-1	.	CASSQDFEGYNEQFF	TGCGCCAGCAGCCAAGATTTCGAGGGCTACAATGAGCAGTTCTTC
TRBV10-2	.	TRBJ1-1	.	CASRDTGNVAEAFF	TGCGCCAGCAGGGATACAGGGAACGTGGCTGAAGCTTTCTTT
TRBV11-2	.	TRBJ2-3	TRBD2	CASKRGAEDTQYF	TGTGCCAGTAAGCGGGGGGCGGAAGATACGCAGTATTTT
TRBV11-2	.	TRBJ1-1	.	CASSQEGVGTEAFF	TGTGCCAGCAGCCAAGAGGGGGTCGGCACTGAAGCTTTCTTT
TRBV7-2	.	TRBJ2-3	.	CASSLANTGNTQYF	TGTGCCAGCAGCTTAGCGAACACAGGGAATACGCAGTATTTT
TRBV7-2	once	TRBJ1-5	.	CASSPQGFNQPQHF	TGTGCCAGCAGCCCCCAGGGTTTCAATCAGCCCCAGCATTTT
TRBV5-1	few	TRBJ1-3	.	CASSWESGQNSGNTIYF	TGCGCCAGCAGCTGGGAATCGGGACAAAACTCTGGAAACACCATATATTTT
TRBV27	.	TRBJ2-7	TRBD2	CASSLTSAGEKYEQYF	TGTGCCAGCAGTTTAACCTCGGCGGGAGAAAAGTACGAGCAGTACTTC
TRBV2	.	TRBJ2-1	.	CASSEGGRGYNEQFF	TGTGCCAGCAGTGAAGGCGGCAGGGGATACAATGAGCAGTTCTTC
TRBV6-1	.	TRBJ2-3	TRBD2	CGSIGGRVSTDTQYF	TGTGGTTCCATTGGCGGGAGAGTAAGCACAGATACGCAGTATTTT
TRBV11-2	.	TRBJ2-5	TRBD2	CASSPPGLANQETQYF	TGTGCCAGCAGCCCTCCGGGACTAGCGAACCAAGAGACCCAGTACTTC
TRBV30	.	TRBJ1-1	.	CAWNLYGNTEAFF	TGTGCCTGGAACTTATACGGGAACACTGAAGCTTTCTTT
TRBV6-2/TRBV6-3	.	TRBJ1-5	TRBD1	CASSPGQGTVQPQHF	TGTGCCAGCAGCCCCGGACAGGGGACCGTTCAGCCCCAGCATTTT
TRBV6-4	.	TRBJ2-1	TRBD1	CASSAATGRNEQFF	TGTGCCAGCAGTGCGGCGACAGGGCGGAATGAGCAGTTCTTC
TRBV27	few	TRBJ1-2	TRBD1	CASSFRQGAGNYGYTF	TGTGCCAGCAGTTTCCGACAGGGGGCGGGTAACTATGGCTACACCTTC
TRBV24-1	.	TRBJ2-5	TRBD1	CATSDLYTGTGVETQYF	TGTGCCACCAGTGATTTGTATACCGGGACAGGGGTGGAGACCCAGTACTTC
TRBV20-1	.	TRBJ2-5	.	CSASPAVLQEGQYF	TGCAGTGCTAGTCCGGCAGTCCTCCAAGAGGGCCAGTACTTC
TRBV18	few	TRBJ1-2	TRBD1	CASSQNPGQGNYGYTF	TGTGCCAGCTCACAAAATCCGGGACAGGGAAACTATGGCTACACCTTC
TRBV28	once	TRBJ1-6	TRBD1	CASIPGGTGLSPLHF	TGTGCCAGCATCCCCGGGGGGACAGGGTTGTCACCCCTCCACTTT
TRBV10-3	.	TRBJ1-5	.	CAISAQGGNQPQHF	TGTGCCATCAGTGCCCAGGGTGGGAATCAGCCCCAGCATTTT
TRBV7-9	.	TRBJ1-3	TRBD1	CASSFRQGALRNTIYF	TGTGCCAGCAGCTTCCGACAGGGGGCGCTTAGAAACACCATATATTTT
TRBV2	.	TRBJ1-4	TRBD1	CASSDGQGNEKLFF	TGTGCCAGCAGTGACGGACAGGGAAATGAAAAACTGTTTTTT
TRBV5-6	.	TRBJ2-2	.	CASSGRGRNTGELFF	TGTGCCAGCAGTGGCCGTGGCAGAAACACCGGGGAGCTGTTTTTT
TRBV7-2	.	TRBJ2-6	TRBD1	CASRLDRLSGANVLTF	TGTGCCAGCAGGCTGGACAGGCTCTCTGGGGCCAACGTCCTGACTTTC
TRBV6-5	.	TRBJ1-1	.	CASRPQNMNTEAFF	TGTGCCAGCAGGCCTCAGAACATGAACACTGAAGCTTTCTTT
TRBV28	.	TRBJ1-5	.	CASSFRARYSNQPQHF	TGTGCCAGCAGTTTCAGGGCCCGGTATAGCAATCAGCCCCAGCATTTT
TRBV27	.	TRBJ2-3	TRBD2	CASSIGTSGSGPDTQYF	TGTGCCAGCAGTATCGGGACTAGCGGGAGCGGCCCAGATACGCAGTATTTT
TRBV12-3/TRBV12-4	few	TRBJ1-1	.	CASSYFTEAFF	TGTGCCAGCAGCTATTTCACTGAAGCTTTCTTT
TRBV19	once	TRBJ1-1	.	CASSMFWGVSTEAFF	TGTGCCAGTAGTATGTTCTGGGGGGTGAGCACTGAAGCTTTCTTT
TRBV5-6	.	TRBJ1-6	TRBD1	CASSLIGQGKNSPLHF	TGTGCCAGCAGCCTAATCGGACAGGGAAAGAATTCACCCCTCCACTTT
TRBV3-1/TRBV3-2	.	TRBJ2-5	TRBD1	CASSQDPDRVQETQYF	TGTGCCAGCAGCCAAGATCCGGACAGGGTCCAAGAGACCCAGTACTTC